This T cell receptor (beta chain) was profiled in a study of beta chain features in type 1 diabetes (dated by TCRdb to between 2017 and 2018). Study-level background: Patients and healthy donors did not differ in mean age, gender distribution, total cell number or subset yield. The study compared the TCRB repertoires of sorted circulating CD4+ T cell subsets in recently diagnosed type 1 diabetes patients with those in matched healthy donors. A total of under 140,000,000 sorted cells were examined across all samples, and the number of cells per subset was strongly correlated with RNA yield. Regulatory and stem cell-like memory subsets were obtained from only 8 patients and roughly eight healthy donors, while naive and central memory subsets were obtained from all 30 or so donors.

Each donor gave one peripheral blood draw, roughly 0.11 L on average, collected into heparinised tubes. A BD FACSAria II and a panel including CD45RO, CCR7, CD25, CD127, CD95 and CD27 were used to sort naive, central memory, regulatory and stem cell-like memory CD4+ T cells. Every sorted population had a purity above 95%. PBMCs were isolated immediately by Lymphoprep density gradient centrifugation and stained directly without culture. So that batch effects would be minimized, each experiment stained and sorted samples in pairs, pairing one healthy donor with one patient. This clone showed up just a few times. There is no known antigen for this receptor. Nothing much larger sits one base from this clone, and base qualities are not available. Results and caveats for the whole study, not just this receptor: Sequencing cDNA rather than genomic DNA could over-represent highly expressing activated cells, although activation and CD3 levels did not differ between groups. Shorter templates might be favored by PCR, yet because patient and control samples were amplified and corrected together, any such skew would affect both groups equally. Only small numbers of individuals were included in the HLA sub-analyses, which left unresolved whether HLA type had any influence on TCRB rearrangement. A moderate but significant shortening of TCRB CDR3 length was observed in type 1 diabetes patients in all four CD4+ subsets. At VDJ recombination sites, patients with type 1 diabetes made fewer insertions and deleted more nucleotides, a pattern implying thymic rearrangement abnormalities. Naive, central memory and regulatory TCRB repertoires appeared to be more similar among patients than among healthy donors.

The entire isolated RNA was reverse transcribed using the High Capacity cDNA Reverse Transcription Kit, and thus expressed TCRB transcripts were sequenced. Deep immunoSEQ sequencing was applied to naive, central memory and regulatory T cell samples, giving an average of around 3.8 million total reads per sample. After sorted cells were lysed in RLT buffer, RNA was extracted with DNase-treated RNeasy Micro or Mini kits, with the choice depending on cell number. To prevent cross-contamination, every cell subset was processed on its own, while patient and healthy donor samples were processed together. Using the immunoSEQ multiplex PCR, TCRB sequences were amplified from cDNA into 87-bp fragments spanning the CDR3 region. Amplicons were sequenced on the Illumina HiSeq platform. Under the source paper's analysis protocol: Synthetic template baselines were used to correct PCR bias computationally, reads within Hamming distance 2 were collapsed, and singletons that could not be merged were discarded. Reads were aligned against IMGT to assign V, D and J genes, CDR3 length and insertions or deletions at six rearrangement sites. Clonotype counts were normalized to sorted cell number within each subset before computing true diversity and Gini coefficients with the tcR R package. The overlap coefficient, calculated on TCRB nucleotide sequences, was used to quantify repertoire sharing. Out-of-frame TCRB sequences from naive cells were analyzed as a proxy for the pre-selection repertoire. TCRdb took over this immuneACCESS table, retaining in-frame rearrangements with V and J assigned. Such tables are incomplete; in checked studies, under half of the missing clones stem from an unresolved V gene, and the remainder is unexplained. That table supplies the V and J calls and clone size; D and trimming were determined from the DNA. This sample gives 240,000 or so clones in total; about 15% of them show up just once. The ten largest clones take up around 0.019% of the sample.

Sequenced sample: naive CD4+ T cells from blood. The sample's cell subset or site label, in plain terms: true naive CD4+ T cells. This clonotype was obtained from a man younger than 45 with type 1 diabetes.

The nucleotide sequence reads TGTGCCAGCAGCGTAGGGGGACAGGGTGACTATGGCTACACCTTC. This encodes CASSVGGQGDYGYTF. This sequence uses TRBV9 and TRBJ1-2, with 9 bases aligning to TRBD1. CDR1 and CDR2 are drawn from the germline V gene: SGDLS, YYNGEE. Compared with germline, V lacks 0 bases and J lacks 3 bases; bases without a gene match: 3. Measured from the cysteine to the phenylalanine, the CDR3 is 15 residues long. Just CDR3 DNA is preserved here, 45 bases in frame from base 1.